The sequence of this T cell receptor (beta chain) was determined in a study of blood T cell repertoires in COVID-19. Study summary: PBMCs, B-cell-depleted T cells, or T cells were the source of the cDNA or gDNA that made up the material.

In germline, CDR1 is MDHEN, CDR2 SYDVKM. V lost 4 bases to trimming and J lost 6 bases; unmatched junction nucleotides: 6. The CDR3 has 14 residues. The repertoire was sequenced with immunoSEQ multiplex PCR; TCRdb's copy has only in-frame clones and lacks some. Found here are approximately 110,000 clones, around 79% of them singletons; the top ten hold approximately 22%. The TCR originated in a man in his sixties or seventies with active or convalescent COVID-19. Sequenced: peripheral blood. This sequence joins TRBV28 and TRBJ1-1; TRBD1 matches at 9 bases. CDR3 in DNA: TGTGCCAGCAGTTCCTCGACAGGGGGGTCTGAAGCTTTCTTT. It codes for CASSSSTGGSEAFF.